This T cell receptor (beta chain) was recorded in a study of OX40 agonist ivuxolimab in advanced cancers. Study information: Subjects had a mean age of around 63 years, with a range of roughly 23 to 80; approximately 83% were male.

The CDR3 consists of 13 residues. Germline V lookup: CDR1 MNHNS, CDR2 SASEGT. Trimming took 4 bases from V and 9 from J, leaving 12 bases between them. The data were produced by immunoSEQ multiplex PCR, yet TCRdb's version contains in-frame clones alone and is incomplete. Among around 58,000 clones listed, around 87% were seen once. The origin of this receptor is an adult with an advanced solid tumor such as melanoma, head and neck, liver or kidney cancer. Sequencing used CD4+ or CD8+ T cells sorted from blood, obtained in a trial of the OX40 agonist ivuxolimab. The chain joins TRBV6-1 to TRBJ2-2, with D tentatively TRBD1 or TRBD2 (5 bases each). Here the CDR3 DNA reads TGTGCCAGCAGTGGAACGATGGGACGGGAGCTGTTTTTT. It encodes CASSGTMGRELFF.